This TCR beta chain is drawn from a study of neurological immune-mediated disorders. Trimming stripped 2 bases from V and 3 bases from J, with 10 bases between. This CDR3 is 14 amino acids long. Germline-derived CDR1 and CDR2 are MNHEY and SVGEGT. 5'RACE generated cDNA with 10-nucleotide random UMIs. MiXCR, run by TCRdb on the 5' RACE reads, gives a single entry per CDR3 protein. The sample shows 55,000 to 85,000 distinct CDR3 sequences, roughly 3% of them seen only once. The sample holds many counts of this clonotype. No antigen is known for it. Broader study findings: The most TCR clonal expansion was seen in HTLV-1-associated myelopathy, and the least was seen in multiple sclerosis, which fell below healthy controls.

Unsorted libraries were generated from 2 million PBMCs. These cells had been stored in RNAlater at -80 C. The sequencing input was PBMCs. The J gene is TRBJ1-1, the V gene TRBV6-2 or TRBV6-3; D might be TRBD1 (5 bases). The sequence was collected from a woman aged 50 to 60 with multiple sclerosis. The DNA for the CDR3 is TGTGCCAGCAGTTACATCTGGGGGTACACTGAAGCTTTCTTT. Its protein product is CASSYIWGYTEAFF.